Following are 5 T cell receptor beta chains from one sample sequenced in a study of T cell repertoires in cytomegalovirus infection. The antigens these receptors bind are not known. MiXCR, applied by TCRdb to the reads, yields one record per CDR3 protein. The sample has hundreds of thousands of distinct CDR3 sequences; roughly 30% are singletons. The specimen comprised cultured PBMCs, sampled from culture after CMV antigen stimulation. These TCRs come from a human donor in good health (CMV status not recorded). Some clones in this sample may be carry-over from other donors' samples.

V usage is TRBV20-1 and J usage is TRBJ2-3; 11 nucleotides agree with TRBD2. Losses at the gene ends were 5 bases for V and 7 bases for J; bases not matched to a gene: 8. Germline-derived CDR1 and CDR2 are DFQATT and SNEGSKA (reference sequence). This CDR3 is built from 14 residues. The chain's CDR3 is CSAHTSGREYTQYF. The CDR3 nucleotides read TGCAGTGCTCATACTAGCGGGAGAGAATATACGCAGTATTTT.

Points on this clonotype: A single base separates this from a much larger clone, so it may be a read error. This sequence joins TRBV7-9 and TRBJ2-1; D is possibly TRBD1 or TRBD2 (5 bases each). Germline V CDR1 and CDR2: SEHNR, FQNEAQ (reference sequence). V was cut by 3 bases and J by 6 bases, with 15 bases left in between. The CDR3 covers 15 residues. The CDR3 here is CASSFRDGQFNEQFF. The CDR3 nucleotides are TGTGCCAGCAGCTTCCGGGACGGCCAATTCAATGAGCAGTTCTTC.

This clonotype was found a few times. The chain recombines TRBV20-1 with TRBJ1-6; D ambiguous. This CDR3 contains 12 residues. With 3 bases removed from V and 10 bases from J, the gap between germline ends came to 10 bases. Germline CDR1 and CDR2: DFQATT and SNEGSKA (reference sequence). This chain's CDR3 is CSARKSGSPLHF. CDR3 sequence (DNA): TGCAGTGCTAGGAAGTCCGGGTCACCCCTCCACTTT.

The rearrangement links TRBV7-9 to TRBJ2-5; 7 bases agree with TRBD1. V dropped 3 bases and J dropped 4; count of bases not matched to a gene: 8. CDR3 length equals 15 residues. Germline values: CDR1 SEHNR, CDR2 FQNEAQ (reference sequence). CDR3 in amino acids: CASSFGTVARETQYF. CDR3 coding DNA: TGTGCCAGCAGCTTCGGGACAGTGGCAAGAGAGACCCAGTACTTC. Full variable domain (missing parts from reference TRBV7-9 and TRBJ2-5): DTGVSQNPRHKITKRGQNVTFRCDPISEHNRLYWYRQTLGQGPEFLTYFQNEAQLEKSRLLSDRFSAERPKGSFSTLEIQRTEQGDSAMYLCASSFGTVARETQYFGPGTRLLVL.

This clonotype was found a few times. The chain combines TRBV20-1 with TRBJ1-4; no clear D. Germline CDR1 is DFQATT and CDR2 is SNEGSKA (reference sequence). The CDR3 extends over 13 amino acids. V was clipped by 1 base and J by 4 bases, with 7 bases between them. The CDR3 sequence: CSARVALNEKLFF. CDR3 sequence (DNA): TGCAGTGCTAGAGTTGCTCTTAATGAAAAACTGTTTTTT.